The 21 T cell receptor beta chains below all came from one sample that was sequenced in a study of T cells in women clearing cervical HPV infection. The method was immunoSEQ multiplex PCR; TCRdb's version includes in-frame clones alone and lacks a portion of them. The listing records about 22,000 clones. Sequencing was carried out using blood buffy coat. The origin of the receptors is a woman between 18 and 70 years old with a cervical HPV16 infection that either progressed to CIN3+ or cleared (not recorded which).

A word on this clone: The read terminates 3 residues ahead of where the CDR3 ends, so the germline J gene completes it. This chain joins TRBV5-1 and TRBJ2-3; 8 nucleotides agree with TRBD1. Per the germline V gene, CDR1 is SGHRS and CDR2 is YFSETQ. This CDR3 is built from 16 residues. Trimming cost V 4 bases and J 2 bases; bases outside gene matches: 9. CDR3 DNA (partial): TGCGCCAGCAGCGCCGCGGGACAGGAATACACAGATACG. Its translation is CASSAAGQEYTDT. The whole CDR3 sequence is CASSAAGQEYTDTQYF. Complete variable domain (other parts from reference TRBV5-1 and TRBJ2-3): KAGVTQTPRYLIKTRGQQVTLSCSPISGHRSVSWYQQTPGQGLQFLFEYFSETQRNKGNFPGRFSGRQFSNSRSEMNVSTLELGDSALYLCASSAAGQEYTDTQYFGPGTRLTVL.

Remarks on this clone: The sequenced fragment ends 3 residues before the CDR3 boundary, so the rest is inferred from the germline J gene. Other DNA sequences in this specimen translate into the identical CDR3. This rearrangement joins TRBV20-1 to TRBJ1-3; 7 bases are shared with TRBD1. From germline, CDR1 is DFQATT and CDR2 SNEGSKA (reference sequence). This CDR3 spans 18 amino acids. With 0 bases clipped from V and 0 bases from J, the junction kept 11 bases outside the gene matches. The CDR3 DNA, read in part, is TGCAGTGCTAGAGATCAGAGGGGGCAGGCCCCCTCTGGAAACACC. This encodes CSARDQRGQAPSGNT. The whole CDR3 is CSARDQRGQAPSGNTIYF.

Of note for this clone: The observed sequence ends 3 residues before the CDR3 terminus, with the missing tail filled in from the germline J gene. The rearrangement uses TRBV7-3 and TRBJ1-5, with 10 positions matching TRBD1. CDR1 is SGHTA, CDR2 FQGTGA, per germline. The V segment lost 5 bases and the J segment 2 bases; nucleotides outside the gene matches: 3. The CDR3 is 15 residues long. The CDR3 sequence is CASSPTGGRNQPQHF. Partial CDR3 DNA: TGTGCCAGCAGCCCGACAGGGGGCCGCAATCAGCCC.

CDR3 sequence: CASRRAGGEDIQYF. Partial CDR3 DNA: TGTGCCAGCAGGCGGGCGGGGGGGGAGGACATT. This rearrangement joins TRBV2 to TRBJ2-4; 9 positions agree with TRBD2. The read halts 3 residues ahead of the CDR3 end, with the missing end drawn from the germline J gene. The CDR3 totals 14 residues. V gave up 6 bases and J gave up 8 bases; unmatched junction bases: 8. The V gene's germline CDR1 is SNHLY and CDR2 FYNNEI.

A word on this clone: The CDR3 end lies 3 residues beyond the end of the read and is filled in from the germline J gene. The V and J genes are TRBV10-3 and TRBJ2-5, with 10 bases aligning to TRBD2. Germline V lookup: CDR1 ENHRY, CDR2 SYGVKD. This CDR3 has 15 amino acids. Trimming took 6 bases from V and 2 from J; bases not matched to a gene: 6. The covered CDR3 bases are TGTGCCATCAGATCCGGGACTAGCGAGCAAGAGACC. Protein sequence: CAIRSGTSEQET. The CDR3 in full is CAIRSGTSEQETQYF.

Details on this clone: Coverage ceases 3 residues before the CDR3 finishes, and the germline J gene fills in the end. The chain couples TRBV6-1 to TRBJ2-5; the match to TRBD1 covers 9 bases. In germline, CDR1 is MNHNS, CDR2 SASEGT. The CDR3 runs to 16 residues. J gave up 2 bases and V 2 bases, and 6 bases lay outside the gene matches. The CDR3 loop reads CASSENSGTGQETQYF. The part of the CDR3 DNA that was read is TGTGCCAGCAGTGAAAACTCTGGGACAGGGCAAGAGACC.

The CDR3: CSARDRGTNEKLFF. CDR3 DNA, as far as it was read: TGCAGTGCTAGGGACAGGGGAACTAATGAAAAG. The J gene is TRBJ2-2, the V gene TRBV20-1; 9 bases are a match to TRBD1. With the read ending 3 residues before the CDR3 end, the germline J gene is used to fill in that end. CDR3 size: 14 residues. CDR1 DFQATT and CDR2 SNEGSKA come from the germline V gene (reference sequence).

A remark on this clone: The CDR3 extends 3 residues past the end of the read, so its final part is completed from the germline J gene. This chain joins TRBV2 and TRBJ2-3; D possibly corresponds to TRBD1 (5 bases). Germline V gene sequence: CDR1 SNHLY, CDR2 FYNNEI. V was cut by 4 bases and J by 6 bases, with 17 bases left in between. The CDR3 loop spans 15 amino acids. The CDR3 reads CASSVGAAQEDTQYF. CDR3 DNA, as far as it was read: TGTGCCAGCAGTGTAGGGGCAGCCCAAGAGGATACG.

A remark on this clone: Read coverage stops 3 residues before the CDR3 terminus; the germline J gene supplies the remainder. The chain uses TRBV5-1 and TRBJ1-6; TRBD1 is a possible D gene (6 bases). The germline CDR1 and CDR2 sequences are SGHRS and YFSETQ. V lost 1 base and J lost 10, with 12 bases in between. The CDR3 contains 14 residues. This CDR3 reads CASSLNRVGSPLHF. Partial CDR3 DNA: TGCGCCAGCAGCTTGAACAGGGTCGGGTCACCC. The entire variable domain, with the rest obtained from reference TRBV5-1 and TRBJ1-6, is as follows: KAGVTQTPRYLIKTRGQQVTLSCSPISGHRSVSWYQQTPGQGLQFLFEYFSETQRNKGNFPGRFSGRQFSNSRSEMNVSTLELGDSALYLCASSLNRVGSPLHFGNGTRLTVT.

In regard to this clone: The read ends 3 residues shy of where the CDR3 ends; the end is completed using the germline J gene. This chain connects TRBV6-1 to TRBJ1-1, with TRBD1 matching over 8 bases. This CDR3 region has 14 residues. Trimming took 4 bases from V and 1 from J; bases not matched to a gene: 2. Germline CDR1 reads MNHNS; CDR2 reads SASEGT. CDR3 sequence reads: CASSAGTGNTEAFF. The DNA read from the CDR3 is TGTGCCAGCAGTGCCGGGACAGGGAACACTGAA.

In the case of this clone: The DNA ends 3 residues before the CDR3 does, and the rest of the CDR3 is filled in from the germline J gene. The chain combines TRBV29-1 with TRBJ2-3; D perhaps matches TRBD1 (6 bases). The V gene lost 4 bases and the J gene lost 3 bases, with 11 bases spanning the gap. The CDR3 runs to 13 residues. CDR1 is SQVTM and CDR2 is ANQGSEA in the germline V gene. The chain's CDR3 is CSVALTGTDTQYF. CDR3 DNA, as far as it was read: TGCAGCGTTGCCTTAACAGGGACAGATACG.

Regarding this clone: Read data end 3 residues before the CDR3 end; the end is taken from the germline J gene. V is TRBV6-2 or TRBV6-3 and J is TRBJ2-7; 10 bases line up with TRBD2. CDR3 size: 15 residues. V lost 5 bases, J lost 0 bases, and 4 bases stayed unmatched. CDR1 and CDR2 from the germline V gene are MNHEY and SVGEGT. CDR3 sequence: CASSGWTSGSYEQYF. The covered CDR3 bases are TGTGCCAGCAGTGGCTGGACTAGCGGCTCCTACGAG.

Remarks on this clone: The read ends 3 residues before the CDR3 terminus; that terminus is restored from the germline J gene. This chain links TRBV28 with TRBJ1-6, with TRBD1 identical over 8 bases. Germline CDR1 MDHEN, CDR2 SYDVKM. J lost 10 bases, V lost 6 bases, and 8 bases had no gene match. There are 14 residues in the CDR3. The CDR3 sequence is CASRWTGSGSPLHF. The DNA read from the CDR3 is TGTGCCAGCAGGTGGACAGGGAGTGGATCACCC. Supplemented by reference TRBV28 and TRBJ1-6, the full variable domain reads DVKVTQSSRYLVKRTGEKVFLECVQDMDHENMFWYRQDPGLGLRLIYFSYDVKMKEKGDIPEGYSVSREKKERFSLILESASTNQTSMYLCASRWTGSGSPLHFGNGTRLTVT.

The CDR3 region is CASSRDGGGEQFF. Partial CDR3 DNA: TGTGCCAGCAGCCGGGACGGGGGGGGTGAG. This chain links TRBV11-1 with TRBJ2-1; 8 bases line up with TRBD2. Read coverage stops 3 residues before the CDR3 terminus; the germline J gene supplies the remainder. CDR3 size: 13 residues. The V segment lost 5 bases and the J segment 9 bases; nucleotides outside the gene matches: 6. The V gene's germline CDR1 is SGHAT and CDR2 FQDESV (reference sequence).

With respect to this clone: With the read ending 3 residues before the CDR3 end, the germline J gene is used to fill in that end. The chain combines TRBV7-9 with TRBJ2-1, with 7 bases identical to TRBD2. The ends lost 4 bases at V and 3 bases at J; junction bases unmatched: 6. This CDR3 is built from 15 residues. Germline values: CDR1 SEHNR, CDR2 FQNEAQ (reference sequence). The CDR3 DNA, read in part, is TGTGCCAGCAGCTATCACGGGGGGAACTACAATGAG. Translating gives CASSYHGGNYNE. The complete CDR3 protein is CASSYHGGNYNEQFF. Full variable domain (missing parts from reference TRBV7-9 and TRBJ2-1): DTGVSQNPRHKITKRGQNVTFRCDPISEHNRLYWYRQTLGQGPEFLTYFQNEAQLEKSRLLSDRFSAERPKGSFSTLEIQRTEQGDSAMYLCASSYHGGNYNEQFFGPGTRLTVL.

Concerning this clone itself: The read is 3 residues too short to cover the CDR3 end, so that end is filled in from the germline J gene. The chain is built from TRBV7-6 and TRBJ2-7; weak D call: TRBD1 (6 bases). The CDR3 contains 14 residues. The germline V and J ends were trimmed by 5 bases and 1 base, with 12 bases remaining between them. Germline V gene data show CDR1 as SGHVS and CDR2 as FNYEAQ. The covered CDR3 bases are TGTGCCAGCAGCAAACAGGGTCAATCCTACGAG. It translates to CASSKQGQSYE. The CDR3 in its entirety is CASSKQGQSYEQYF.

Points on this clone: Read sequence stops 3 residues before the CDR3 end, and the germline J gene provides the missing end. The J gene is TRBJ2-2, the V gene TRBV18; the match to TRBD2 covers 9 bases. With V trimmed by 0 bases and J by 1 base, 6 bases remained unmatched. Germline CDR1 and CDR2: KGHSH and LQKENI. This CDR3 is 18 amino acids long. CDR3 protein: CASSPPISGGLNTGELFF. The part of the CDR3 DNA that was read is TGTGCCAGCTCACCACCGATTAGCGGGGGCTTGAACACCGGGGAG. The full variable domain, rest sourced from reference TRBV18 and TRBJ2-2, is NAGVMQNPRHLVRRRGQEARLRCSPMKGHSHVYWYRQLPEEGLKFMVYLQKENIIDESGMPKERFSAEFPKEGPSILRIQQVVRGDSAAYFCASSPPISGGLNTGELFFGEGSRLTVL.

About this clone itself: The read ends 3 residues early relative to the CDR3; the germline J gene fills the gap. The chain has TRBV7-3 and TRBJ2-1; 12 positions match TRBD2. Germline V gives CDR1 SGHTA, CDR2 FQGTGA. CDR3 length: 15 amino acids. Trimming cost V 5 bases and J 5 bases; bases outside gene matches: 4. The sequenced part of the CDR3 DNA is TGTGCCAGCAGCCCGACTAGCGGGAGCCACAATGAG. Translation gives CASSPTSGSHNE. The full CDR3 protein reads CASSPTSGSHNEQFF.

To note about this clone: The sequence runs out 3 residues before the end of the CDR3; the remainder is reconstructed from the germline J gene. This chain uses TRBV6-1 with TRBJ1-5; D gene ambiguous. The CDR3 has 15 residues. The germline CDR1 and CDR2 sequences are MNHNS and SASEGT. V lost 3 bases and J lost 0, with 9 bases in between. The CDR3 DNA, read in part, is TGTGCCAGCAGTGATCCCCTTTATAGCAATCAGCCC. The encoded protein is CASSDPLYSNQP. The whole CDR3 protein is CASSDPLYSNQPQHF.

Details on this clone: The read falls 3 residues short of the CDR3 end, and the missing part is taken from the germline J gene. The chain is built from TRBV20-1 and TRBJ2-1, with D tentatively TRBD1 (6 bases). This CDR3 has 15 amino acids. Germline CDR1 reads DFQATT; CDR2 reads SNEGSKA (reference sequence). Trimming removed 1 base from V and 1 base from J, with 11 bases in between. CDR3 DNA, as far as it was read: TGCAGTGCTAGAGTTCCCAGGGGATCCTACAATGAG. This gives the protein CSARVPRGSYNE. Given in full, the CDR3 is CSARVPRGSYNEQFF.

With respect to this clone: The read terminates 3 residues ahead of where the CDR3 ends, so the germline J gene completes it. The chain employs TRBV7-9 and TRBJ1-2; D possibly corresponds to TRBD1 (5 bases). Looked up from germline, CDR1 is SEHNR and CDR2 is FQNEAQ (reference sequence). The CDR3 is 14 amino acids. The CDR3 bases that were read are TGTGCCATCCCGGGGCTAGCGGGCAACAATGAC. Translated: CAIPGLAGNND. The whole CDR3 protein is CAIPGLAGNNDYTF.